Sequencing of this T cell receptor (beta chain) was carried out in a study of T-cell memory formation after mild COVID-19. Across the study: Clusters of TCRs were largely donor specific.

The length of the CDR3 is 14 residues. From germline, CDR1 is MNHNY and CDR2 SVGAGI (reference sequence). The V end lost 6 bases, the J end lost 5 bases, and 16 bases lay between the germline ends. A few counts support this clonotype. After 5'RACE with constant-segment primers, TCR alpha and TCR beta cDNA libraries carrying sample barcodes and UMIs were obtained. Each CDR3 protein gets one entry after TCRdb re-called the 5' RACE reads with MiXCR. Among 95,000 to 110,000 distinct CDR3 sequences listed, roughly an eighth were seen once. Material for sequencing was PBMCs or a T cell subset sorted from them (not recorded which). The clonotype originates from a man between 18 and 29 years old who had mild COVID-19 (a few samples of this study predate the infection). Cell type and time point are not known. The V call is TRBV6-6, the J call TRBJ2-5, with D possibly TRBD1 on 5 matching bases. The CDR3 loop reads CASSSRAGIETQYF. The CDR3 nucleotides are TGTGCCAGCAGCTCCAGGGCAGGGATTGAGACCCAGTACTTC.